The present TCR beta chain was sequenced within a study of cytomegalovirus exposure and HLA in healthy donors. Whole-study context: The study placed about four fifths of its approximately 360 genotyped donors in the Caucasian-associated ancestry cluster.

Regarding this clone: Its antigen is still unknown.

Points from the study as a whole: The authors listed around 150 TCR beta chains as cytomegalovirus-associated. Reports indicated that the classifier achieved high specificity and sensitivity in diagnosing cytomegalovirus status.

Donors had nominal health at sampling but likely had unrecorded immune exposures. Germline loops: CDR1 MNHNS, CDR2 SASEGT. The trim removed 6 bases at V and 1 base at J, leaving 4 bases unmatched. The CDR3 has 14 residues. The PCR had 60 Vbeta and 13 Jbeta primers. Clones were sequenced by immunoSEQ multiplex PCR, and TCRdb holds only the in-frame ones, with some missing. The sample has 100,000 to 150,000 clones, about 78% seen once; the top ten hold approximately 2.9%. This chain connects TRBV6-1 to TRBJ1-1, with 8 positions matching TRBD1. The sample was PBMCs. This TCR derives from a human donor in good health. CDR3 nucleotide sequence: TGTGCCAGCAGAATGGGACAGGCGAACACTGAAGCTTTCTTT. It translates to CASRMGQANTEAFF.